This T cell receptor (beta chain) was obtained from a study of control samples from healthy donors and cancer patients. TCRdb's table, derived via immunoSEQ multiplex PCR, lists solely in-frame clones and lacks some. In the table there are some 130,000 clones, approximately 92% of which are singletons. The sequencing input was blood. This receptor was identified in a man aged 40-49 years in good health.

The CDR3 loop is CASSTGTGFSYEQYF. The CDR3 nucleotides read TGTGCCAGCAGCACCGGGACAGGCTTCTCCTACGAGCAGTACTTC. The chain combines TRBV13 with TRBJ2-7; 8 positions agree with TRBD1. Germline-derived CDR1 and CDR2 are PRHDT and FYEKMQ (reference sequence). CDR3 length: 15 amino acids. Losses at the gene ends were 5 bases for V and 0 bases for J; bases not matched to a gene: 6.